This T cell receptor beta chain was captured by sequencing in a study of T cells in Graves' hyperthyroidism and ophthalmopathy. Study context: Peripheral blood was acquired at first diagnosis, ahead of any therapy whatsoever.

Researchers amplified the TCR beta CDR3 regions from RNA transcripts. The TCR CDR3 first-round RT-PCR relied on the HTBI primer set. Each CDR3 protein gets one entry after TCRdb re-called the multiplex PCR reads with MiXCR. The sample has 700,000 or so distinct CDR3 sequences, about 15% seen once. This CDR3 contains 11 residues. V lost 3 bases and J 4 bases, leaving 7 bases between the germline ends. The V gene's germline CDR1 is GTSNPN and CDR2 SVGIG (reference sequence). In its sample, this clonotype was seen many times. V gene TRBV30 combines with J gene TRBJ2-7; D is unresolved. The sample was blood. The origin of this receptor is a woman aged 45 to 65 with Graves' ophthalmopathy. CDR3: CAWSPGYEQYF. CDR3 in DNA: TGTGCCTGGAGCCCTGGGTACGAGCAGTACTTC.